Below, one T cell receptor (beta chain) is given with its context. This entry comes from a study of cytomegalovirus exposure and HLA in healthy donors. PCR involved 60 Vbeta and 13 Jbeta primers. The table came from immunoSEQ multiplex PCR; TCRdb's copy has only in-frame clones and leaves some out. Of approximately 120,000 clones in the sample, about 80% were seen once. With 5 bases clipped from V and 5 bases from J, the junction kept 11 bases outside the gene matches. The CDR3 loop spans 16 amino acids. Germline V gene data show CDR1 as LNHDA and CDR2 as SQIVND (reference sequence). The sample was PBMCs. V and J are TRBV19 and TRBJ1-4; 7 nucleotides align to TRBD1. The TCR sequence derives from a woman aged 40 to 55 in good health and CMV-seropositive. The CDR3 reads CASSARRGTANEKLFF. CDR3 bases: TGTGCCAGTAGTGCCCGACGAGGGACAGCGAATGAAAAACTGTTTTTT.